The source of this T cell receptor beta chain is a study of T cells in Graves' hyperthyroidism and ophthalmopathy. TCR beta CDR3 regions were amplified from RNA transcripts. The HTBI set primed first-round TCR CDR3 RT-PCR. Using its own MiXCR run on the multiplex PCR reads, TCRdb lists one record per CDR3 protein. The sample lists approximately 560,000 distinct CDR3 sequences, about 45% occurring once. Graves' hyperthyroidism is called stable when ophthalmopathy does not progress within 18 months. Exclusion criteria comprised uncontrolled infection, other autoimmune disease, pregnancy or lactation. Regarding this clonotype: Its antigen remains unknown.

Study-level findings and limits: Separating ophthalmopathy from stable hyperthyroidism was achieved by a 13 V-J model. The model identified upcoming ophthalmopathy a median roughly 6.5 months ahead of onset.

Sequenced material: peripheral blood or thyroid tissue (not recorded which). This receptor was identified in a woman younger than 35 with Graves' hyperthyroidism.

For the CDR3, the DNA is TGCAGTGCTCCGAAGCGGGAAACCTACGAGCAGTACTTC. Its protein product is CSAPKRETYEQYF. The chain couples TRBV20-1 to TRBJ2-7; 7 bases fit TRBD2. This CDR3 has 13 residues. The germline V gene has CDR1 DFQATT and CDR2 SNEGSKA (reference sequence). V lost 5 bases to trimming and J lost 2 bases; unmatched junction nucleotides: 6.